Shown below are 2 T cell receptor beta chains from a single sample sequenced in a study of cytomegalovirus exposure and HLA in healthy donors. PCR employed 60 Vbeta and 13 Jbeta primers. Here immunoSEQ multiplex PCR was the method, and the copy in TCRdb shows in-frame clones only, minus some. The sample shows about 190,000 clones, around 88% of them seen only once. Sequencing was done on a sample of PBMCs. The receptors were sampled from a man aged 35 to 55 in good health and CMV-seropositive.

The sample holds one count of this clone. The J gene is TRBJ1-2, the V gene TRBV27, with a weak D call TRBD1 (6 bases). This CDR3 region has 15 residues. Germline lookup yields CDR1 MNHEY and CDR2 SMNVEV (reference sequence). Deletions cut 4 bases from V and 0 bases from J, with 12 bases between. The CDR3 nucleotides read TGTGCCAGCAGTTCGGGACAACAGGCTAACTATGGCTACACCTTC. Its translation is CASSSGQQANYGYTF.

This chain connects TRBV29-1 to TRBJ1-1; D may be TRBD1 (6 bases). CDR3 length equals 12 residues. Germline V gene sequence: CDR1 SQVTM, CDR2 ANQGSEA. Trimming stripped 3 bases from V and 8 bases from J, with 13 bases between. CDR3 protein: CSVDQGWNEAFF. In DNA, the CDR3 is TGCAGCGTTGACCAGGGGTGGAACGAAGCTTTCTTT.